This T cell receptor (beta chain) was identified in a study of CD4 T cells in relation to SARS-CoV-2 and coronaviruses. In germline, CDR1 is MNHEY, CDR2 SVGAGI. V was pared by 6 bases and J by 9 bases, with 11 bases of the junction left unmatched. CDR3 length: 14 residues. Comments on this clone: The antigen is undetermined.

Sorted naive or memory CD4+ cells met CEF peptides for around ten days. Measured with immunoSEQ multiplex PCR; TCRdb has only the in-frame clones, and not every one. The table lists about 36,000 clones, approximately 83% of them singletons. This sequence joins TRBV6-5 and TRBJ1-5; the match to TRBD1 covers 7 bases. The receptor was isolated from an adult with COVID-19. Sequencing was done on a sample of naive CD4+ T cells from PBMCs, cultured in vitro. Noted subset: naive CD4+ T cells isolated by negative enrichment. CDR3 DNA: TGTGCCAGCAGGCGGACAGGCTCAGTTAGGCCCCAGCATTTT. Protein: CASRRTGSVRPQHF.